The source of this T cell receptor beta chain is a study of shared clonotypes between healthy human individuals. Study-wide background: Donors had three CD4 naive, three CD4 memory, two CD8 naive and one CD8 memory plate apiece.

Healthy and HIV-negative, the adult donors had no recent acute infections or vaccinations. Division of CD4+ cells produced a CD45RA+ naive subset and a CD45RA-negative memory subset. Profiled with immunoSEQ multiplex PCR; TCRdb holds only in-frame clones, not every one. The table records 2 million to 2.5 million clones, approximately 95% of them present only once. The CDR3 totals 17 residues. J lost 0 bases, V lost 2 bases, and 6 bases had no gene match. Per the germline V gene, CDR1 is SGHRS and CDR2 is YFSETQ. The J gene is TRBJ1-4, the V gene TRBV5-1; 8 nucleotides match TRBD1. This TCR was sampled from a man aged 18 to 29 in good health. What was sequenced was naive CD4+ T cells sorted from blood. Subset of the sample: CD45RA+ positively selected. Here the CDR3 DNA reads TGCGCCAGCAGCTTTGGACAGGGACCTACAACTAATGAAAAACTGTTTTTT. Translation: CASSFGQGPTTNEKLFF.